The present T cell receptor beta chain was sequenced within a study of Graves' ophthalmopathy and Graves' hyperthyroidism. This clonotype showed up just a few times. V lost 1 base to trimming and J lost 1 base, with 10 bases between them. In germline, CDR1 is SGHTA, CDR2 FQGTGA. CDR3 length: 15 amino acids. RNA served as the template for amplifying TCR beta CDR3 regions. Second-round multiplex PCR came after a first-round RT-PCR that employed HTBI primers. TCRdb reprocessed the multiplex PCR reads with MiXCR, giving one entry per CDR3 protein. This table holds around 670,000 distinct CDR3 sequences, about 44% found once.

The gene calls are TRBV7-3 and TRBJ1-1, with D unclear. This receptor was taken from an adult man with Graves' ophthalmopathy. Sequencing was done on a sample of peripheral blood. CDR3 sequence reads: CASSLNSRKNTEAFF. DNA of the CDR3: TGTGCCAGCAGCTTAAACAGCCGAAAGAACACTGAAGCTTTCTTT.